The sequence of this T cell receptor beta chain was determined in a study of early T cells in non-severe SARS-CoV-2 infection. Study as a whole: Unpaired chains resulted from sequencing bulk RNA of unsorted whole blood. Study results and limitations: The matching step, a VDJdb search, favored anti-spike CD8 responses and missed private and CD4 specificities.

By share, this clonotype ranks as medium-sized. Its matching antigen is unknown. V gave up 5 bases and J gave up 6 bases; unmatched junction bases: 7. The CDR3 is 12 amino acids. Germline CDR1 DFQATT, CDR2 SNEGSKA (reference sequence). Unique molecular identifiers were attached to individual cDNA molecules. One entry per CDR3 protein, called by TCRdb with MiXCR from the 5' RACE reads. The table records about 28,000 distinct CDR3 sequences, under 5.5% of them present only once. This chain links TRBV20-1 with TRBJ2-7; TRBD1 matches at 7 bases. The sequence was obtained from an adult who was a healthcare worker with PCR-confirmed SARS-CoV-2 infection or an uninfected control (not recorded which). Sequenced here: whole blood, sampled at baseline. The CDR3 reads CSAWDSYREQYF. The CDR3 DNA is TGCAGTGCTTGGGACAGCTATCGCGAGCAGTACTTC.